This T cell receptor (beta chain) was documented in a study of blood T cell repertoires in COVID-19. Overall study context: PBMCs, B-cell-depleted T cells, or T cells provided the cDNA or gDNA that made up the material.

Germline values: CDR1 MNHEY, CDR2 SVGAGI. The CDR3 totals 14 residues. The ends lost 5 bases at V and 0 bases at J; junction bases unmatched: 2. This clone was observed a single time. Generated by immunoSEQ multiplex PCR, the TCRdb table keeps only in-frame clones and is missing some. The sample yields around 200,000 clones, approximately 86% seen once. The gene calls are TRBV6-5 and TRBJ1-1; TRBD1 matches 8 bases. Input material: peripheral blood. The origin of this receptor is a man aged 40-55 years with active or convalescent COVID-19. The CDR3 DNA reads TGTGCCAGCAGTCCGGGACAGGTGAACACTGAAGCTTTCTTT. As protein: CASSPGQVNTEAFF.